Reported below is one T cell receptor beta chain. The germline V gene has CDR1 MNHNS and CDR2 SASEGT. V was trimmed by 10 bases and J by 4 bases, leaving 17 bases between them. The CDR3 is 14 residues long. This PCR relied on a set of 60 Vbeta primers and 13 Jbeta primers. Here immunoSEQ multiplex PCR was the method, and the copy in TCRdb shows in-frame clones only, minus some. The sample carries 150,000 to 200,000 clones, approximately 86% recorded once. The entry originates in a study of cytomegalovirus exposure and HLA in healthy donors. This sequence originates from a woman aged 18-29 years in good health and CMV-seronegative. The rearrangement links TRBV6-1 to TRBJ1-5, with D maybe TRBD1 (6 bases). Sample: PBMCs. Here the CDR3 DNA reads TGTGCCACCAAGACAGGTCCTTTGAATCAGCCCCAGCATTTT. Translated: CATKTGPLNQPQHF.